This T cell receptor (beta chain) was documented in a study of T cells after yellow fever vaccination. Looking at the study overall: Fractions of limited cellularity were prepared by means of SMART-Seq v4 Ultra Low Input.

The study made its TCR cDNA through 5'RACE template switching. That step introduced a universal primer site along with UMIs. MiXCR was run by TCRdb on the 5' RACE reads, yielding one entry per CDR3 protein. The data show about 360,000 distinct CDR3 sequences, around 6.5% seen once. The study, taken as a whole, reports: Once the booster was given, most primary-vaccination clones reappeared, at over 95% for CD4 and more than 85% for CD8. Relatively few clonotypes were ones that appeared in both CD4 and CD8 compartments.

Per the germline V gene, CDR1 is LGHDT and CDR2 is YNNKEL (reference sequence). The CDR3 totals 13 residues. The V end lost 1 base, the J end lost 3 bases, and 5 bases lay between the germline ends. There are many counts of this clonotype. Its antigen is as yet unknown. The receptor was isolated from a man aged 30 to 45 who received the YFV17D yellow fever vaccine. V gene TRBV3-1 combines with J gene TRBJ2-3; D not resolved. This sample comprised PBMCs, obtained 5 days after the yellow fever booster vaccination. CDR3 region: CASSQVSTDTQYF. Written as DNA, the CDR3 is TGTGCCAGCAGCCAAGTGTCAACAGATACGCAGTATTTT.